Shown below are 6 T cell receptor beta chains from a single sample sequenced in a study of cytomegalovirus exposure and HLA in healthy donors. Use of 60 Vbeta and 13 Jbeta primers characterized the PCR. Only in-frame clones appear in the TCRdb table, and some are missing; sequencing was by immunoSEQ multiplex PCR. The data contain around 160,000 clones, 75% to 80% of them singletons. Sequenced material: PBMCs. These receptors originate from a man between 50 and 59 years old in good health and CMV-seropositive.

J is TRBJ2-2 and V is TRBV5-1; the D is unclear. The CDR3 spans 14 residues. Germline V gives CDR1 SGHRS, CDR2 YFSETQ. The V end was cut by 4 bases, the J end by 1 base, with 8 bases between. CDR3 loop: CASSTSGNTGELFF. The DNA for the CDR3 is TGCGCCAGCAGCACGTCCGGGAACACCGGGGAGCTGTTTTTT.

The V and J genes are TRBV4-2 and TRBJ2-5, with D perhaps matching TRBD2 (6 bases). This CDR3 is built from 16 residues. CDR1 and CDR2 from the germline V gene are LGHNA and YNFKEQ. V was trimmed by 1 base and J by 4 bases, leaving 16 bases between them. The CDR3 DNA follows: TGTGCCAGCAGCCAAGGGGCATCGGGGGTAGGAGAGACCCAGTACTTC. Protein: CASSQGASGVGETQYF.

The chain has TRBV5-1 and TRBJ2-7; 10 bases agree with TRBD1. V lost 4 bases to trimming and J lost 4 bases; unmatched junction nucleotides: 8. Germline CDR1 is SGHRS and CDR2 is YFSETQ. This CDR3 is 15 amino acids long. CDR3 coding DNA: TGCGCCAGCAGCGGAGGGACAGGGGACCCTTACGAGCAGTACTTC. Translated, it gives CASSGGTGDPYEQYF.

This chain uses TRBV11-2 with TRBJ2-1; TRBD1 agrees at 10 bases. CDR3 length equals 14 residues. Germline V lookup: CDR1 SGHAT, CDR2 FQNNGV. Unmatched junction bases numbered 6, after V lost 4 bases and J lost 9 bases. The CDR3 bases are TGTGCCAGCAGCTCAACCGGACAGGGGGGTGAGCAGTTCTTC. Translating gives CASSSTGQGGEQFF. Supplemented by reference TRBV11-2 and TRBJ2-1, the full variable domain reads EAGVAQSPRYKIIEKRQSVAFWCNPISGHATLYWYQQILGQGPKLLIQFQNNGVVDDSQLPKDRFSAERLKGVDSTLKIQPAKLEDSAVYLCASSSTGQGGEQFFGPGTRLTVL.

V and J are TRBV18 and TRBJ1-4; D is perhaps TRBD1 (6 bases). Germline CDR1 is KGHSH and CDR2 is LQKENI. The CDR3 loop spans 16 amino acids. The V end lost 0 bases, the J end lost 8 bases, and 16 bases lay between the germline ends. This CDR3 reads CASSPPVRGQYEKLFF. As DNA, the CDR3 is TGTGCCAGCTCACCACCGGTTCGAGGACAGTACGAAAAACTGTTTTTT. The variable domain in full, completed from reference TRBV18 and TRBJ1-4, reads NAGVMQNPRHLVRRRGQEARLRCSPMKGHSHVYWYRQLPEEGLKFMVYLQKENIIDESGMPKERFSAEFPKEGPSILRIQQVVRGDSAAYFCASSPPVRGQYEKLFFGSGTQLSVL.

The chain links TRBV13 to TRBJ1-6, with 8 bases identical to TRBD1. The V gene end was trimmed by 6 bases and the J gene end by 7 bases; junction bases not matched to a gene: 8. The CDR3 contains 15 residues. Per the germline V gene, CDR1 is PRHDT and CDR2 is FYEKMQ (reference sequence). The CDR3 here is CASSSTGELNSPLHF. The CDR3 DNA reads TGTGCCAGCAGTTCGACAGGGGAGTTAAATTCACCCCTCCACTTT.